The source of this TCR beta chain is a study of cytomegalovirus exposure and HLA in healthy donors. As regards this clone: The antigen is undetermined. A read error may produce the germline difference seen at one junction end.

Regarding the study as a whole: While the bulk of TCR sequences proved rare, some public TCRs turned up in many donors. Among TCR beta chains of equal frequency, HLA-associated ones were more clonally expanded in a later analysis. Across all donors, roughly uniform sequencing depth was an assumption of the presence/absence analyses. A later analysis linked some 18,000 TCR beta sequences to HLA alleles at 0.05 false discovery rate.

The study ran its PCR with 60 Vbeta and 13 Jbeta primers. Profiled with immunoSEQ multiplex PCR; TCRdb holds only in-frame clones, not every one. The data hold some 76,000 clones, with roughly 76% observed a single time. The receptor comes from a male donor in good health and CMV-seropositive. Sequencing input: PBMCs.

The CDR3 here is CANSQNPTEKGSSNQPQHF. The CDR3 DNA sequence: TGCGCCAACAGCCAAAACCCAACAGAAAAGGGGTCTAGCAATCAGCCCCAGCATTTT. This chain connects TRBV4-1 to TRBJ1-5, with D possibly TRBD1 on 5 matching bases. Germline V gives CDR1 MGHRA, CDR2 YSYEKL. There are 19 residues in the CDR3.